This entry concerns a single TCR beta chain. These data belong to a study of T cell changes during pregnancy in multiple sclerosis. Data came from immunoSEQ multiplex PCR; TCRdb stores just in-frame clones and leaves some out. The sample lists some 60,000 clones; more than 85% were seen once. The CDR3 contains 12 residues. The germline gives CDR1 SGHAT, CDR2 FQNNGV. Trimming took off 5 bases at V and 8 bases at J, with 12 bases between the two ends. Source: CD4+ T cells from peripheral blood mononuclear cells, taken in the third trimester of pregnancy. The V call is TRBV11-2, the J call TRBJ1-2; D uncertain. This receptor was taken from a female donor with multiple sclerosis, enrolled in a pregnancy study. The CDR3 loop is CASSLRGWGYTF. The DNA for the CDR3 is TGTGCCAGCAGCCTCCGAGGGTGGGGCTACACCTTC.